The entry below describes one T cell receptor (beta chain). Its antigen is undetermined. This CDR3 is built from 15 residues. The V gene end was trimmed by 6 bases and the J gene end by 2 bases; junction bases not matched to a gene: 12. In germline, CDR1 is SQVTM, CDR2 ANQGSEA. The sample originates from a study of T cells in Graves' hyperthyroidism and ophthalmopathy. Amplified TCR beta CDR3 regions derived from RNA transcripts. Using the HTBI primer set, a first-round RT-PCR was run on the TCR CDR3. From the multiplex PCR reads, TCRdb called clonotypes with MiXCR, one entry per CDR3 protein. Of more than 50,000 distinct CDR3 sequences in the sample, roughly 52% were seen once. Together with thyroid ultrasound, orbital computed tomography, serum thyroxine and TRAb, clinical symptoms were used for diagnoses. The study, taken as a whole, reports: Blood samples included most of the expanded thyroid clonotypes exceeding 0.001.

Sequenced sample: blood. The rearrangement links TRBV29-1 to TRBJ2-7; 8 bases map to TRBD1. This clonotype was sampled from a young woman with Graves' ophthalmopathy. CDR3: CSVYMWDRPTYEQYF. The CDR3 region has the DNA TGCAGCGTATATATGTGGGACAGGCCCACCTACGAGCAGTACTTC.